This passage covers 19 T cell receptor beta chains from one sample sequenced in a study of blood T cell repertoires in COVID-19 (dated by TCRdb to 2018 to 2021). Libraries were built with the immunoSEQ multiplex PCR assay. TCRdb retrieved this table from immuneACCESS and kept in-frame rearrangements only. Not all clones are present; in checked studies, unresolved V genes account for under half, and no reason is known for the remainder. The sample includes approximately 170,000 clones, with 82% observed a single time. The biggest ten clones account for under 12% of the sample. The sample taken for sequencing was peripheral blood. The source is a woman older than 75 with active or convalescent COVID-19.

The chain employs TRBV19 and TRBJ1-3; D uncertain. This CDR3 comprises 17 residues. The V end was cut by 5 bases, the J end by 0 bases, with 17 bases between. Per germline, CDR1 LNHDA and CDR2 SQIVND (reference sequence). CDR3 residues: CASSLNVISSSGNTIYF. For the CDR3, the DNA is TGTGCCAGTAGTCTAAATGTAATCTCGTCCTCTGGAAACACCATATATTTT.

The rearrangement joins TRBV11-2 to TRBJ1-1; D is perhaps TRBD1 (5 bases). The V and J ends lost 1 base and 2 bases respectively, with 14 bases between them. The CDR3 totals 16 residues. Germline assignment: CDR1 SGHAT and CDR2 FQNNGV. CDR3 bases: TGTGCCAGCAGCTTAGCAGGCGACAGAAGTAACACTGAAGCTTTCTTT. Translating it yields CASSLAGDRSNTEAFF. The full variable domain, its missing parts supplied by reference TRBV11-2 and TRBJ1-1, is EAGVAQSPRYKIIEKRQSVAFWCNPISGHATLYWYQQILGQGPKLLIQFQNNGVVDDSQLPKDRFSAERLKGVDSTLKIQPAKLEDSAVYLCASSLAGDRSNTEAFFGQGTRLTVV.

V is TRBV2 and J is TRBJ1-2, with D possibly matching TRBD1 (5 bases). V was trimmed by 6 bases and J by 8 bases, leaving 10 bases between them. CDR3 length: 11 amino acids. Germline CDR1 SNHLY, CDR2 FYNNEI. The CDR3 DNA follows: TGTGCCAGCAGCTACGGGGGAGGCTACACCTTC. Its translation is CASSYGGGYTF.

In the case of this clone: At the DNA level, this CDR3 is encoded by other sequences in the same sample as well. V is TRBV29-1 and J is TRBJ2-3; 9 bases are shared with TRBD1. CDR1 and CDR2 from the germline V gene are SQVTM and ANQGSEA. The CDR3 runs 13 residues. Trimming at V came to 3 bases and at J to 7 bases, leaving 5 bases not matched to a gene. The CDR3 protein is CSVEGQGANTQYF. The CDR3 region has the DNA TGCAGCGTTGAGGGACAGGGTGCGAATACGCAGTATTTT.

This clone appeared a single time. The rearrangement joins TRBV30 to TRBJ2-1; D call uncertain. The V gene's germline CDR1 is GTSNPN and CDR2 SVGIG (reference sequence). The CDR3 covers 12 residues. The V end was cut by 3 bases, the J end by 4 bases, with 7 bases between. CDR3 DNA: TGTGCCTGGAGGGAGTCTTACAATGAGCAGTTCTTC. It encodes CAWRESYNEQFF.

The rearrangement uses TRBV13 and TRBJ1-2; the match to TRBD1 covers 7 bases. The germline gives CDR1 PRHDT, CDR2 FYEKMQ (reference sequence). The CDR3 is 16 amino acids. Trimming cost V 5 bases and J 4 bases; bases outside gene matches: 13. For the CDR3, the DNA is TGTGCCAGCAGCCTAGAGACAGGGAGGCCACTCTATGGCTACACCTTC. Protein: CASSLETGRPLYGYTF. Based on the CDR3 plus reference TRBV13 and TRBJ1-2, the full variable domain is AAGVIQSPRHLIKEKRETATLKCYPIPRHDTVYWYQQGPGQDPQFLISFYEKMQSDKGSIPDRFSAQQFSDYHSELNMSSLELGDSALYFCASSLETGRPLYGYTFGSGTRLTVV.

CDR3 coding DNA: TGTGCCAGTAGTACGGACAGGGGCAGGTCCCAGCATTTT. It codes for CASSTDRGRSQHF. The V gene is TRBV19, the J gene TRBJ1-5; TRBD1 agrees at 9 bases. Germline trimming cut 4 bases from V and 11 bases from J; bases unmatched to any gene: 6. The CDR3 has 13 residues. Germline lookup yields CDR1 LNHDA and CDR2 SQIVND (reference sequence). Together with reference TRBV19 and TRBJ1-5, the CDR3 gives the full variable domain: DGGITQSPKYLFRKEGQNVTLSCEQNLNHDAMYWYRQDPGQGLRLIYYSQIVNDFQKGDIAEGYSVSREKKESFPLTVTSAQKNPTAFYLCASSTDRGRSQHFGDGTRLSIL.

The gene calls are TRBV7-8 and TRBJ2-5; D is uncertain. The CDR3 runs 17 residues. Germline V CDR1 and CDR2: SGHVS, FQNEAQ. Trimming stripped 2 bases from V and 0 bases from J, with 16 bases between. The DNA for the CDR3 is TGTGCCAGCAGCTTATTGGGTCGGGTACTCAACCAAGAGACCCAGTACTTC. Translated, it gives CASSLLGRVLNQETQYF.

The chain combines TRBV6-5 with TRBJ1-5; maybe TRBD1 (5 bases). This CDR3 has 15 amino acids. Deletions cut 6 bases from V and 0 bases from J, with 12 bases between. Germline CDR1 reads MNHEY; CDR2 reads SVGAGI. The CDR3 DNA follows: TGTGCCAGCAGCACAGTGGACATTAGCAATCAGCCCCAGCATTTT. Its protein is CASSTVDISNQPQHF.

The gene calls are TRBV15 and TRBJ1-2; TRBD1 agrees at 7 bases. The length of the CDR3 is 15 residues. Germline assignment: CDR1 LNHNV and CDR2 YYDKDF (reference sequence). V lost 5 bases, J lost 2 bases, and 8 bases stayed unmatched. DNA of the CDR3: TGTGCCACCAGCCAACGGACAGGCGGCAACTATGGCTACACCTTC. This gives the protein CATSQRTGGNYGYTF.

Comment on this clone: In the same sample, other DNA sequences code for this CDR3. V gene TRBV5-1 combines with J gene TRBJ2-5; the D gene is possibly TRBD1 (5 bases). V was clipped by 1 base and J by 5 bases, with 6 bases between them. The germline gives CDR1 SGHRS, CDR2 YFSETQ. The CDR3 covers 12 residues. The DNA of the CDR3 is TGCGCCAGCAGCTTGAACAGGGAGACCCAGTACTTC. Translated: CASSLNRETQYF.

The CDR3 bases are TGCAGTGCTAGTTCAGGGAGGTATGGCTACACCTTC. The encoded protein is CSASSGRYGYTF. The chain uses TRBV20-1 and TRBJ1-2; a weak D match, TRBD1 (5 bases). CDR1 DFQATT and CDR2 SNEGSKA come from the germline V gene (reference sequence). Between the trimmed V and J ends, which lost 3 bases and 5 bases, there was a span of 10 bases. CDR3 length equals 12 residues.

The V gene is TRBV2, the J gene TRBJ2-2; 7 bases map to TRBD1. V dropped 8 bases and J dropped 1; count of bases not matched to a gene: 4. Germline CDR1 is SNHLY and CDR2 is FYNNEI. The length of the CDR3 is 14 residues. The CDR3 nucleotides are TGTGCCAGCCAAAACAGGGGGAACACCGGGGAGCTGTTTTTT. Its protein is CASQNRGNTGELFF.

The V gene is TRBV28, the J gene TRBJ1-2; 9 bases agree with TRBD1. The germline V gene encodes CDR1 MDHEN and CDR2 SYDVKM. CDR3 size: 13 residues. J gave up 8 bases and V 6 bases, and 7 bases lay outside the gene matches. CDR3 residues: CASRGDRVEGYTF. Written as DNA, the CDR3 is TGTGCCAGCAGGGGGGACAGGGTGGAAGGCTACACCTTC.

The chain has TRBV2 and TRBJ1-5, with 7 bases aligning to TRBD1. This CDR3 comprises 15 residues. V dropped 5 bases and J dropped 0; count of bases not matched to a gene: 4. CDR1 and CDR2 from the germline V gene are SNHLY and FYNNEI. CDR3 coding DNA: TGTGCCAGCAGTAGGGGACAGCATAGCAATCAGCCCCAGCATTTT. This codes for CASSRGQHSNQPQHF.

The rearrangement links TRBV6-5 to TRBJ1-3; D is possibly TRBD1 (6 bases). Germline V gene sequence: CDR1 MNHEY, CDR2 SVGAGI. V dropped 5 bases and J dropped 8 bases, with 16 bases sitting between them. The CDR3 is 14 amino acids. DNA of the CDR3: TGTGCCAGCAGTCCCGGGACACCCTGGGACACCATATATTTT. It codes for CASSPGTPWDTIYF.

This clone was seen only a few times. This sequence joins TRBV5-5 and TRBJ2-7, with 10 bases identical to TRBD1. The CDR3 runs to 14 residues. Germline V lookup: CDR1 SGHKS, CDR2 YYEKEE (reference sequence). The junction had 5 bases not matched to a gene; V was cut back by 4 bases and J by 4 bases. In DNA form, the CDR3 reads TGTGCCAGCAGCGCGGGACAGGGGAAGTACGAGCAGTACTTC. Protein product: CASSAGQGKYEQYF.

This chain connects TRBV6-5 to TRBJ2-1, with TRBD1 identical over 10 bases. The CDR3 runs to 13 residues. The germline CDR1 and CDR2 sequences are MNHEY and SVGAGI. Unmatched junction bases numbered 3, after V lost 6 bases and J lost 7 bases. CDR3 bases: TGTGCCAGCAGAGGGACAGGGGATAATGAGCAGTTCTTC. This encodes CASRGTGDNEQFF.

The chain uses TRBV15 and TRBJ2-1; D gene uncertain. Per the germline V gene, CDR1 is LNHNV and CDR2 is YYDKDF (reference sequence). V dropped 6 bases and J dropped 8 bases, with 17 bases sitting between them. This CDR3 is built from 14 residues. DNA of the CDR3: TGTGCCACCAGGTGGGCAGGCGCTTTGGATGAGCAGTTCTTC. Amino acids: CATRWAGALDEQFF.